This paragraph reports one T cell receptor beta chain. This receptor's antigen is unknown. No much larger clone is present one base from it, and per-base qualities are unavailable. V is trimmed back by 8 bases and J by 4 bases, and the junction contains 22 bases that no gene match accounts for. Sequences MDHEN (CDR1) and SYDVKM (CDR2) are obtained from the germline V gene. From the cysteine through the phenylalanine, the CDR3 covers 20 amino acids. Only the CDR3 part of the read is kept: 60 bases, read in frame from the first base. This entry belongs to a study of technical replicates of blood from a handful of donors (dated by TCRdb to 2016 to 2017). The library was made by the immunoSEQ multiplex PCR assay. TCRdb mirrors the immuneACCESS table, restricted to in-frame sequences. Some clones are absent from its copies; in checked studies, under half trace to an unresolved V gene, and the reason for the others is unknown. The sample contains fewer than 90,000 clones, approximately 94% of them found a single time. The ten largest clones capture about 0.23% of the sample.

The V and J segments used are TRBV28 and TRBJ2-1, with 11 junctional bases fitting TRBD2. This TCR derives from a human donor in good health. Specimen: T cells isolated from PBMCs. The base sequence is TGTGCCAGCCGTTATCCACCGCTTGGGTCTAGCGGGAGGAAATACAATGAGCAGTTCTTC. Its coded protein is CASRYPPLGSSGRKYNEQFF.